The rows below give T cell receptor beta chains drawn from one sample of a study of OX40 agonist ivuxolimab in advanced cancers. The method was immunoSEQ multiplex PCR; TCRdb's version includes in-frame clones alone and lacks a portion of them. This table holds 39,000 or so clones, around nine tenths found once. Specimen: CD4+ or CD8+ T cells sorted from blood, collected in a trial of the OX40 agonist ivuxolimab. All receptors come from an adult with an advanced solid tumor such as melanoma, head and neck, liver or kidney cancer. Both conserved end residues are part of each CDR3. The order of the fields is V gene, clone size, D gene, J gene, CDR3 DNA, CDR3 protein. D genes are given only for firm matches. Expanded clones are given a class, and other clones once, few, many or no size at all.

TRBV7-2	-	TRBD2	TRBJ2-7	TGTGCCAGCAGCTTAGCGTACGGGAGGGCCCACGAGCAGTACTTC	CASSLAYGRAHEQYF
TRBV7-9	-	-	TRBJ2-7	TGTGCCAGCAGCTTAGCGCGGGGAGTAGTCCACGAGCAGTACTTC	CASSLARGVVHEQYF
TRBV4-2	-	TRBD2	TRBJ2-1	TGTACCAGCAGCCCTGGACCCACTAGCGGTTCCCACAATGAGCAGTTCTTC	CTSSPGPTSGSHNEQFF
TRBV5-6	-	-	TRBJ2-7	TGTGCCAGCAGCTTGGGGCAGTTCCAATCCTACGAGCAGTACTTC	CASSLGQFQSYEQYF
TRBV6-1	-	TRBD2	TRBJ2-7	TGTGCCAGCAGTCCGCTCGGGACTACCTACGAGCAGTACTTC	CASSPLGTTYEQYF
TRBV11-2	-	TRBD2	TRBJ2-1	TGTGCCAGCAGCTTAGAGCGGGGGGTCTACAATGAGCAGTTCTTC	CASSLERGVYNEQFF
TRBV14	-	TRBD2	TRBJ2-7	TGTGCCAGCAGCCTGGGGACTAGCGGGGCCTACGAGCAGTACTTC	CASSLGTSGAYEQYF
TRBV7-9	-	-	TRBJ2-3	TGTGCCAGCAGCTTGGATTTAGCAGGGACGCAGTATTTT	CASSLDLAGTQYF
TRBV7-2	-	-	TRBJ1-1	TGTGCCAGCAGCTTTCGGAGGGCGGGGACTGAAGCTTTCTTT	CASSFRRAGTEAFF
TRBV6-5	-	-	TRBJ1-5	TGTGCCAGCAGCCGGACAGATAGCAATCAGCCCCAGCATTTT	CASSRTDSNQPQHF
TRBV9	-	-	TRBJ2-2	TGTGCCAGCAGCGTAGGTGGCAGGGCTAACACCGGGGAGCTGTTTTTT	CASSVGGRANTGELFF
TRBV29-1	-	-	TRBJ2-5	TGCAGCGTTGTTGGGTCTCGGGAGACCCAGTACTTC	CSVVGSRETQYF
TRBV9	-	TRBD2	TRBJ2-2	TGTGCCAGCAGCGTAGGTGCTAGCGGCTTGCACACCGGGGAGCTGTTTTTT	CASSVGASGLHTGELFF
TRBV10-3	-	-	TRBJ2-7	TGTGCCACCGGCAGGGCCTCCTACGAGCAGTACTTC	CATGRASYEQYF
TRBV5-4	-	TRBD1	TRBJ2-7	TGTGCCAGCAGCTCGCCGACAGGGGGCCTGAACGAGCAGTACTTC	CASSSPTGGLNEQYF
TRBV7-6	once	TRBD1	TRBJ1-5	TGTGCCAGCAGCTTAGGAAATTACAGGGGCCCCCTATACGTTCAGCCCGGCCCGACCCAGCATTTT	CASSLGNYRGPLYVQPGPTQHF
TRBV6-1	-	-	TRBJ2-1	TGTGCCAGCAGTTACAATGAGCAGTTCTTC	CASSYNEQFF
TRBV19	-	TRBD1	TRBJ1-6	TGTGCCAGTAGTCCTAGGGCCAGGGGGAATTCACCCCTCCACTTT	CASSPRARGNSPLHF